Below are 24 T cell receptor beta chains sequenced from a single sample in a study of T cell responses to AZD1222 COVID-19 vaccine. Assay: immunoSEQ multiplex PCR; the TCRdb copy retains only in-frame clones and omits some. The sample carries some 90,000 clones, about 85% recorded once. Sequences were derived from peripheral blood, sampled on day 0 of AZD1222 vaccination. The receptors derive from an adult in good health.

The genes are TRBV19 and TRBJ2-7, with unresolved D. V gave up 6 bases and J gave up 2 bases, with 11 bases separating them. Per germline, CDR1 LNHDA and CDR2 SQIVND (reference sequence). The CDR3 length is 13 residues. The CDR3 region is CASSLGRAYEQYF. In DNA form, the CDR3 reads TGTGCCAGTAGCTTAGGCAGAGCCTACGAGCAGTACTTC.

This chain's CDR3 is CASSWAENTEAFF. For the CDR3, the DNA is TGTGCCAGCAGCTGGGCAGAGAACACTGAAGCTTTCTTT. The V gene is TRBV11-2, the J gene TRBJ1-1; D not resolved. Looked up from germline, CDR1 is SGHAT and CDR2 is FQNNGV. Between the trimmed V and J ends, which lost 4 bases and 1 base, there was a span of 7 bases. The CDR3 extends over 13 amino acids.

This chain joins TRBV19 and TRBJ1-1; a weak D match, TRBD1 (6 bases). Germline CDR1 reads LNHDA; CDR2 reads SQIVND (reference sequence). With 3 bases removed from V and 8 bases from J, the gap between germline ends came to 19 bases. The CDR3 loop spans 15 amino acids. The CDR3: CASSINRVGSSEAFF. Written as DNA, the CDR3 is TGTGCCAGTAGTATCAACAGGGTAGGAAGTAGCGAAGCTTTCTTT.

The rearrangement joins TRBV7-8 to TRBJ2-7, with 7 bases lining up with TRBD2. The CDR3 covers 15 residues. From germline, CDR1 is SGHVS and CDR2 FQNEAQ. V lost 3 bases and J lost 2; bases outside the gene matches: 7. In DNA, the CDR3 is TGTGCCAGCAGCTTGATGGCGGGAGACCCCTACGAGCAGTACTTC. Protein sequence: CASSLMAGDPYEQYF. Supplemented by reference TRBV7-8 and TRBJ2-7, the full variable domain reads GAGVSQSPRYKVAKRGQDVALRCDPISGHVSLFWYQQALGQGPEFLTYFQNEAQLDKSGLPSDRFFAERPEGSVSTLKIQRTQQEDSAVYLCASSLMAGDPYEQYFGPGTRLTVT.

The J gene is TRBJ2-2, the V gene TRBV9; no reliable D call. CDR3 size: 16 residues. Germline CDR1 reads SGDLS; CDR2 reads YYNGEE. V lost 0 bases and J 2 bases, leaving 11 bases between the germline ends. Written as DNA, the CDR3 is TGTGCCAGCAGCGTAGAAGCGTCCCGTAACACCGGGGAGCTGTTTTTT. It translates to CASSVEASRNTGELFF.

This chain joins TRBV19 and TRBJ1-2; no reliable D call. V lost 2 bases and J 1 base, leaving 8 bases between the germline ends. Looked up from germline, CDR1 is LNHDA and CDR2 is SQIVND (reference sequence). This CDR3 spans 14 amino acids. The CDR3 DNA reads TGTGCCAGTAGTATATCGACTGATAACTATGGCTACACCTTC. Its protein is CASSISTDNYGYTF.

The chain carries TRBV27 and TRBJ1-5; tentatively, D is TRBD1 (6 bases). Germline V lookup: CDR1 MNHEY, CDR2 SMNVEV (reference sequence). The CDR3 covers 14 residues. The V gene lost 5 bases and the J gene lost 0 bases, with 8 bases spanning the gap. The CDR3 region is CASSPGHSNQPQHF. DNA of the CDR3: TGTGCCAGCAGTCCGGGACATAGCAATCAGCCCCAGCATTTT.

This sequence joins TRBV7-3 and TRBJ2-1; TRBD1 agrees at 7 bases. Germline V gene data show CDR1 as SGHTA and CDR2 as FQGTGA. This CDR3 region has 14 residues. The V gene end was trimmed by 0 bases and the J gene end by 8 bases; junction bases not matched to a gene: 4. DNA of the CDR3: TGTGCCAGCAGCTTAACGGGACAGTCGGATGAGCAGTTCTTC. As protein: CASSLTGQSDEQFF.

As concerns this clone: Different DNA sequences within this sample yield the same CDR3. This chain's CDR3 is CSVRLAGARDTQYF. CDR3 nucleotide sequence: TGCAGCGTTAGGCTAGCGGGAGCCAGAGATACGCAGTATTTT. This chain links TRBV29-1 with TRBJ2-3; TRBD2 matches 10 bases. Losses at the gene ends were 5 bases for V and 5 bases for J; bases not matched to a gene: 7. Germline assignment: CDR1 SQVTM and CDR2 ANQGSEA. This CDR3 region has 14 residues.

V is TRBV18 and J is TRBJ1-1, with TRBD1 as a possible D gene (5 bases). V lost 2 bases to trimming and J lost 4 bases, with 14 bases between them. From germline, CDR1 is KGHSH and CDR2 LQKENI. This CDR3 has 15 amino acids. The CDR3 is CASSPGGAGGTEAFF. In DNA, the CDR3 is TGTGCCAGCTCACCAGGAGGCGCTGGGGGCACTGAAGCTTTCTTT.

J is TRBJ1-3 and V is TRBV7-9; no firm D call. The germline V gene has CDR1 SEHNR and CDR2 FQNEAQ (reference sequence). V was cut by 5 bases and J by 3 bases, with 20 bases left in between. The CDR3 loop spans 17 amino acids. The CDR3 DNA is TGTGCCAGCAGCCAAGCTTATGTGGGCTTGAGTGGAAACACCATATATTTT. Translated, it gives CASSQAYVGLSGNTIYF.

The table lists this clone with a few counts. Germline is not matched at one junction end, which may reflect a read error. V is TRBV2 and J is TRBJ2-7; D gene ambiguous. CDR1 is SNHLY and CDR2 is FYNNEI in the germline V gene. The length of the CDR3 is 12 residues. The CDR3 loop reads CASSEGVLSWCF. CDR3 coding DNA: TGTGCCAGCAGTGAAGGAGTGTTATCCTGGTGTTTC.

J is TRBJ2-7 and V is TRBV28, with 9 bases that match TRBD2. The CDR3 totals 15 residues. V was pared by 6 bases and J by 7 bases, with 13 bases of the junction left unmatched. CDR1 MDHEN and CDR2 SYDVKM come from the germline V gene. The CDR3 loop is CASSTTGLAKLEQYF. The CDR3 DNA reads TGTGCCAGCAGCACCACGGGACTAGCTAAATTGGAGCAGTACTTC.

This clone was recorded once. The V and J genes are TRBV5-1 and TRBJ2-7; no definite D call. Germline CDR1 and CDR2: SGHRS and YFSETQ. The CDR3 loop spans 14 amino acids. V was clipped by 3 bases and J by 3 bases, with 13 bases between them. The CDR3 is CASSSLQTNYEQYF. The CDR3 DNA reads TGCGCCAGCAGCTCCCTCCAAACGAACTACGAGCAGTACTTC.

This chain connects TRBV5-1 to TRBJ1-4; D remains ambiguous. The CDR3 length is 14 residues. V lost 2 bases and J lost 0, with 5 bases in between. In germline, CDR1 is SGHRS, CDR2 YFSETQ. CDR3 in DNA: TGCGCCAGCAGCTTTTCCGCAACTAATGAAAAACTGTTTTTT. Encoded protein: CASSFSATNEKLFF.

V is TRBV6-6 and J is TRBJ1-1; D is undetermined. V gave up 2 bases and J gave up 1 base, with 8 bases separating them. Germline-derived CDR1 and CDR2 are MNHNY and SVGAGI (reference sequence). This CDR3 is built from 14 residues. This chain's CDR3 is CASSYGSGNTEAFF. In DNA, the CDR3 is TGTGCCAGCAGTTACGGATCGGGGAACACTGAAGCTTTCTTT.

The chain combines TRBV18 with TRBJ1-6; no clear D gene. The germline V gene has CDR1 KGHSH and CDR2 LQKENI. CDR3 size: 18 residues. V shed 3 bases and J shed 13 bases, with 28 bases lying between them. For the CDR3, the DNA is TGTGCCAGCTCACCCAGGACCGTCAGCTTTGGTGATTTCAGCCCCCTCCACTTT. The encoded protein is CASSPRTVSFGDFSPLHF.

This chain connects TRBV11-2 to TRBJ1-1; D call uncertain. Trimming shortened V by 2 bases and J by 6 bases, and 4 bases separated the two germline ends. Germline V CDR1 and CDR2: SGHAT, FQNNGV. The CDR3 is 11 residues long. CDR3 in amino acids: CASSLLAEAFF. The CDR3 DNA follows: TGTGCCAGCAGCTTACTCGCTGAAGCTTTCTTT.

The chain employs TRBV7-2 and TRBJ2-7; 8 bases line up with TRBD2. The germline gives CDR1 SGHTA, CDR2 FQGNSA. The CDR3 is 12 residues long. Trimming at V came to 3 bases and at J to 11 bases, leaving 6 bases not matched to a gene. The CDR3 reads CASSFLAGPEYF. The CDR3 nucleotides read TGTGCCAGCAGCTTCTTAGCGGGGCCCGAGTACTTC.

This chain connects TRBV2 to TRBJ2-7, with 8 bases aligning to TRBD2. The V gene's germline CDR1 is SNHLY and CDR2 FYNNEI. After removal of 11 bases from V and 3 bases from J, the junction contained 12 bases not matched to a gene. The CDR3 is 14 residues long. CDR3 region: CARSLAGRVYEQYF. The CDR3, as DNA: TGTGCCCGATCCCTGGCCGGGAGGGTCTACGAGCAGTACTTC.

DNA of the CDR3: TGTGCCAGCTCACCACTCCGGAGCGACGAGACCCAGTACTTC. It yields the protein CASSPLRSDETQYF. V gene TRBV18 combines with J gene TRBJ2-5; D remains ambiguous. Germline CDR1 reads KGHSH; CDR2 reads LQKENI. The V end was cut by 1 base, the J end by 5 bases, with 11 bases between. This CDR3 has 14 residues. Filled out from reference TRBV18 and TRBJ2-5, the complete variable domain reads NAGVMQNPRHLVRRRGQEARLRCSPMKGHSHVYWYRQLPEEGLKFMVYLQKENIIDESGMPKERFSAEFPKEGPSILRIQQVVRGDSAAYFCASSPLRSDETQYFGPGTRLLVL.

The chain joins TRBV7-2 to TRBJ2-6, with D unresolved. Trimming took off 3 bases at V and 1 base at J, with 10 bases between the two ends. The CDR3 consists of 16 residues. CDR1 is SGHTA and CDR2 is FQGNSA in the germline V gene. As DNA, the CDR3 is TGTGCCAGCAGCTTGGGTACATGGTCTGGGGCCAACGTCCTGACTTTC. Translated, it gives CASSLGTWSGANVLTF.

In DNA, the CDR3 is TGTGCCAGCGAGGGACAGGGGGCGCCTGAAGCTTTCTTT. It translates to CASEGQGAPEAFF. V usage is TRBV7-9 and J usage is TRBJ1-1; TRBD1 agrees at 12 bases. Germline CDR1 is SEHNR and CDR2 is FQNEAQ (reference sequence). The ends lost 8 bases at V and 6 bases at J; junction bases unmatched: 4. This CDR3 is 13 amino acids long.

The rearrangement uses TRBV29-1 and TRBJ2-7; TRBD1 agrees at 12 bases. CDR1 SQVTM and CDR2 ANQGSEA come from the germline V gene. The V gene end was trimmed by 7 bases and the J gene end by 7 bases; junction bases not matched to a gene: 11. This CDR3 region has 14 residues. CDR3 in amino acids: CSASGTGGFWEQYF. The CDR3 nucleotides are TGCAGCGCCTCCGGGACAGGGGGCTTCTGGGAGCAGTACTTC.